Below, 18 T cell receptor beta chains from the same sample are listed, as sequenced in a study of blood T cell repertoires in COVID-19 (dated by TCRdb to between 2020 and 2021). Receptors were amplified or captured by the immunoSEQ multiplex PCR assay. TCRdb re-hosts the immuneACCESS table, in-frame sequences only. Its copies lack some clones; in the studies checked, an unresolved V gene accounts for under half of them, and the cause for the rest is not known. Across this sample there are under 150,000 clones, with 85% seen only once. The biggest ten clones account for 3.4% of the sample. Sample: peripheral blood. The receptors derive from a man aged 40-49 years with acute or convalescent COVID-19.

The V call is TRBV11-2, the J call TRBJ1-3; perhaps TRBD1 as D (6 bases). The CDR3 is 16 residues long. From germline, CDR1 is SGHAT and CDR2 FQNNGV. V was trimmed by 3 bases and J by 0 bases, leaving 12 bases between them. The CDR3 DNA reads TGTGCCAGCAGCTTTTGGGGGGGGCTCTCTGGAAACACCATATATTTT. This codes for CASSFWGGLSGNTIYF.

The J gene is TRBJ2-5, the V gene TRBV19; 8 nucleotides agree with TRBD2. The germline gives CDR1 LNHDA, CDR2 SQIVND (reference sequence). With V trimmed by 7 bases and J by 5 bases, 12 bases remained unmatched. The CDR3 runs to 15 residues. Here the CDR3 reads CASTPVAGPMETQYF. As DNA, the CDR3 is TGTGCCAGTACCCCTGTAGCGGGGCCGATGGAGACCCAGTACTTC.

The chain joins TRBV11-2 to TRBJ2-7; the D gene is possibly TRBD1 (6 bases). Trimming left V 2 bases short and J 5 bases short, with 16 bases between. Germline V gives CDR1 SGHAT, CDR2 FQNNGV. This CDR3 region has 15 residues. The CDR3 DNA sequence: TGTGCCAGCAGCTTACTTAACACAGGGCGGAACGAGCAGTACTTC. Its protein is CASSLLNTGRNEQYF.

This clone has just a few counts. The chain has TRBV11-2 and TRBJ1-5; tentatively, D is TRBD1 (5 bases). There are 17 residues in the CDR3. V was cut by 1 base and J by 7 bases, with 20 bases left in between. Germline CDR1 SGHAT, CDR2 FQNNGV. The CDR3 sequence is CASSLGVGQASRQPQHF. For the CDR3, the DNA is TGTGCCAGCAGCTTAGGGGTGGGGCAGGCCTCTAGACAGCCCCAGCATTTT.

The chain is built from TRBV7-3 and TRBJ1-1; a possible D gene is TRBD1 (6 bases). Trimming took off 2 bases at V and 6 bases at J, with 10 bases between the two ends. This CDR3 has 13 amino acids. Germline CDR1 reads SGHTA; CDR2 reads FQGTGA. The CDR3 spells CASSLWGGSEAFF. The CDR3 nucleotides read TGTGCCAGCAGCTTATGGGGGGGCTCTGAAGCTTTCTTT.

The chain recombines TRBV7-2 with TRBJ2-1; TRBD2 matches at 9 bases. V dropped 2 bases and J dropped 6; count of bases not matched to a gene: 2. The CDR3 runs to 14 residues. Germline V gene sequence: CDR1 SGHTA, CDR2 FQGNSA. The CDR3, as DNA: TGTGCCAGCAGCTTATCTAGCGGGGCCAATGAGCAGTTCTTC. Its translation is CASSLSSGANEQFF.

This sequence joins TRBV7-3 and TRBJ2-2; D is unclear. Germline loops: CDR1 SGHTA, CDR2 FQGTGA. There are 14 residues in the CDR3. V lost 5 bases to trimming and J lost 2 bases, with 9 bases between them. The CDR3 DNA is TGTGCCAGCAGCCGTTCGAGTAACACCGGGGAGCTGTTTTTT. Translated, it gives CASSRSSNTGELFF.

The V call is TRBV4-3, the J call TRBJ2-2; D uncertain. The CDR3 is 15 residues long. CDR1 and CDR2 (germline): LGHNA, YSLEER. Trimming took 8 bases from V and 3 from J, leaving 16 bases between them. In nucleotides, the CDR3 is TGCGCCAGCGCGGCCCACCGCGAGTACACCGGGGAGCTGTTTTTT. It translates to CASAAHREYTGELFF.

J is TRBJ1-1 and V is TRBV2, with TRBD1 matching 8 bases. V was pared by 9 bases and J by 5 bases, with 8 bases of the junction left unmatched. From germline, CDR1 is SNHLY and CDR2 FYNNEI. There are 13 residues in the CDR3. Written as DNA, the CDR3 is TGTGCCAGGGCCCAGGGGGCTGGGACTGAAGCTTTCTTT. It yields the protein CARAQGAGTEAFF.

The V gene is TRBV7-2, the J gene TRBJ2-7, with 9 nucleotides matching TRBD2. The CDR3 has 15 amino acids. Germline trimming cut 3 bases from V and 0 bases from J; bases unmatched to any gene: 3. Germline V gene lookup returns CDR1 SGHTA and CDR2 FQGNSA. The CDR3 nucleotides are TGTGCCAGCAGCTTTAGCGGGGGCCTCTCCTACGAGCAGTACTTC. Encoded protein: CASSFSGGLSYEQYF.

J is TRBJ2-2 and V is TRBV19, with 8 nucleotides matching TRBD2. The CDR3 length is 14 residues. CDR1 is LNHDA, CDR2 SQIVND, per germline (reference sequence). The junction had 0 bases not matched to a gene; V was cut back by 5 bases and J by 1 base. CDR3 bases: TGTGCCAGTAGTCGGGGGGGGAACACCGGGGAGCTGTTTTTT. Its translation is CASSRGGNTGELFF.

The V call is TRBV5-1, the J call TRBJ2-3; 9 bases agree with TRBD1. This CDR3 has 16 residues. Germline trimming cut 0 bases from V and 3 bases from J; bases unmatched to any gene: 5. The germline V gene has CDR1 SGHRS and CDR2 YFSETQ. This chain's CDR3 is CASSLAYRGLTDTQYF. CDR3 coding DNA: TGCGCCAGCAGCTTGGCCTACAGGGGGCTTACAGATACGCAGTATTTT.

The CDR3 DNA follows: TGTGCCAGCAGTGCCTTCGTAGCAGGGAAGGCCGGGGAGCTGTTTTTT. Translated, it gives CASSAFVAGKAGELFF. The V and J genes are TRBV6-4 and TRBJ2-2; tentative D call: TRBD1 (5 bases). Germline assignment: CDR1 MRHNA and CDR2 SNTAGT. The CDR3 covers 16 residues. Trimming removed 4 bases from V and 6 bases from J, with 18 bases in between.

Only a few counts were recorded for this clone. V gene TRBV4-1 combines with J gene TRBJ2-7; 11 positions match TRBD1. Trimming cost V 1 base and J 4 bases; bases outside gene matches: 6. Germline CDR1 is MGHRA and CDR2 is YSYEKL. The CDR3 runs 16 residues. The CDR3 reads CASSQAPGQGVYEQYF. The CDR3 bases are TGCGCCAGCAGCCAAGCTCCGGGACAGGGGGTATACGAGCAGTACTTC.

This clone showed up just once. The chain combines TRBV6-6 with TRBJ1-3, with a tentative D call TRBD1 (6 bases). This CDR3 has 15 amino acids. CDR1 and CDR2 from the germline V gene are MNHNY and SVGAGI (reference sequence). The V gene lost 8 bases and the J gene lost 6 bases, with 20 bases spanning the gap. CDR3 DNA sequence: TGTGCCAGCGGCAGTGGGGTGGTGGGGGCAAACACCATATATTTT. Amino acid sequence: CASGSGVVGANTIYF.

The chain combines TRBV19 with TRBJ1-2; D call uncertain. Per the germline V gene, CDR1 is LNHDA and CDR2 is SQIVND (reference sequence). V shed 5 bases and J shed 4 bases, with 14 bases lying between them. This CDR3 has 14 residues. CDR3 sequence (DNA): TGTGCCAGTAGTCCCCCTGGAGGATTCTATGGCTACACCTTC. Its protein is CASSPPGGFYGYTF.

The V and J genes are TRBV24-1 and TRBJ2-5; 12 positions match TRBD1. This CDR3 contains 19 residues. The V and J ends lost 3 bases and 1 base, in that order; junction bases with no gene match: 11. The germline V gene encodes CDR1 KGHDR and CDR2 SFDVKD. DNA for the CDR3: TGTGCCACCAGTGATCAGGGACAGGGGGCCATAGGCTTCCAAGAGACCCAGTACTTC. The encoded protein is CATSDQGQGAIGFQETQYF.

The CDR3 spells CGRGGPITDTQYF. The CDR3, as DNA: TGTGGCCGCGGGGGGCCAATCACAGATACGCAGTATTTT. The chain recombines TRBV15 with TRBJ2-3; TRBD2 matches at 8 bases. The CDR3 is 13 residues long. CDR1 is LNHNV and CDR2 is YYDKDF in the germline V gene (reference sequence).